Sequencing of this T cell receptor beta chain was carried out in a study of neurological immune-mediated disorders. TCRdb reprocessed the 5' RACE reads via MiXCR and lists one record per CDR3 protein. The sample records 55,000 to 65,000 distinct CDR3 sequences, roughly 9.8% being singletons. From germline, CDR1 is SGHRS and CDR2 YFSETQ. CDR3 length equals 17 residues. Losses at the gene ends were 4 bases for V and 9 bases for J; bases not matched to a gene: 14. Time point reported: longitudinal time-point 2. What was sequenced was PBMCs. The chain uses TRBV5-1 and TRBJ2-1; 12 bases align to TRBD2. This clonotype was obtained from a man aged 25 to 45 in good health. The CDR3 nucleotides are TGCGCCAGCAGCCCGGCGGTTCTAGCGGGAGGGCTCGGTGAGCAGTTCTTC. This codes for CASSPAVLAGGLGEQFF. Full variable domain (outside the CDR3, taken from reference TRBV5-1 and TRBJ2-1): KAGVTQTPRYLIKTRGQQVTLSCSPISGHRSVSWYQQTPGQGLQFLFEYFSETQRNKGNFPGRFSGRQFSNSRSEMNVSTLELGDSALYLCASSPAVLAGGLGEQFFGPGTRLTVL.